This T cell receptor beta chain was sequenced during a study of identical twins. CDR1 ENHRY and CDR2 SYGVKD come from the germline V gene. The CDR3 consists of 15 residues. V was pared by 3 bases and J by 4 bases, with 12 bases between. One entry per CDR3 protein, called by TCRdb with MiXCR from the 5' RACE reads. This table has some 500,000 distinct CDR3 sequences, 13% to 15% appearing once. This clonotype was detected only a few times. This sample was shared with a second study, whose subject was yellow fever vaccine responses in identical twins.

The rearrangement links TRBV10-3 to TRBJ2-2, with D possibly matching TRBD1 (6 bases). The clonotype was recovered from a woman aged 18-30 years in good health. Sequencing was performed on CD4+ T cells sorted from blood. CDR3 sequence reads: CAISDSGRGTGELFF. The CDR3 DNA is TGTGCCATCAGTGATAGTGGCAGGGGCACCGGGGAGCTGTTTTTT.